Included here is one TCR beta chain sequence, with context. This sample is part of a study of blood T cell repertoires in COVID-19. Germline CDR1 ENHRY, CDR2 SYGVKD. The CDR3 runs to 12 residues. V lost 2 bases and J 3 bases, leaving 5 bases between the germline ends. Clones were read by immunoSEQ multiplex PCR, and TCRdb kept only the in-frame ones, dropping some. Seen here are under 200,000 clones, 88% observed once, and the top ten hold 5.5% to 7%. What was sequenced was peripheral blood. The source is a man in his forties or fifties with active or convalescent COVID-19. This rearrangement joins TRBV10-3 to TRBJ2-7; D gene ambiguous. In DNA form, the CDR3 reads TGTGCCATCAGTGAGACTAACTACGAGCAGTACTTC. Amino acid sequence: CAISETNYEQYF.